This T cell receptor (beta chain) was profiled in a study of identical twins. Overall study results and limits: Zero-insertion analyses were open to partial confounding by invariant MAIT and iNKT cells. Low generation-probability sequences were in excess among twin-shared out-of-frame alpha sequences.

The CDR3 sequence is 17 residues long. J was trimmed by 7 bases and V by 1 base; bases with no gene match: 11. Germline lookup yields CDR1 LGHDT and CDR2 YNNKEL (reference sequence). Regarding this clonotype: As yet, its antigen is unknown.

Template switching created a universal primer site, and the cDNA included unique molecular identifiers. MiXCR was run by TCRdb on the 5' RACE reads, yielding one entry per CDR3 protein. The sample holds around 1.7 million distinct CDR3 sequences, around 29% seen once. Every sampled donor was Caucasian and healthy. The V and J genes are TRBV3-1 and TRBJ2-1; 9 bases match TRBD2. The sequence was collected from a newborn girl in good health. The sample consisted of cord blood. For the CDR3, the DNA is TGTGCCAGCAGCCAAGGTCCAGCGGGAGGTCGGGGGAATGAGCAGTTCTTC. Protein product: CASSQGPAGGRGNEQFF.